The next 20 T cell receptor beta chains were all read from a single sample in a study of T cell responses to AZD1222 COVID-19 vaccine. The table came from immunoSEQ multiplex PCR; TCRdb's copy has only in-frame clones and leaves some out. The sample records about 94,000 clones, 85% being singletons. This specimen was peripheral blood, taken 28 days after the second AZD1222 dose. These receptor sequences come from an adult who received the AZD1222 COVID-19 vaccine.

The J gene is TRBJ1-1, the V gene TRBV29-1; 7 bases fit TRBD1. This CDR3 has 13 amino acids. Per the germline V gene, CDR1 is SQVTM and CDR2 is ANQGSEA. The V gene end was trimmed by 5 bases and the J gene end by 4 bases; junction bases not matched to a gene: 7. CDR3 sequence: CSVHRGVGTEAFF. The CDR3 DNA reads TGCAGCGTTCACAGGGGTGTCGGCACTGAAGCTTTCTTT.

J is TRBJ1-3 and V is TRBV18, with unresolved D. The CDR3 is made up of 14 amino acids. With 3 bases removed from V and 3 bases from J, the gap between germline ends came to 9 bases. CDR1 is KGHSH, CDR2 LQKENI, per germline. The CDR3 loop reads CASSPGSGGNTIYF. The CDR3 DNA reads TGTGCCAGCTCACCGGGGTCTGGTGGAAACACCATATATTTT.

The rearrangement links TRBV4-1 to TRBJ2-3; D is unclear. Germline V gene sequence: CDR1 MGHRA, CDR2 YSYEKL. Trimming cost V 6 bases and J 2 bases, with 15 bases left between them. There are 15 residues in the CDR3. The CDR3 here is CASRLGALSTDTQYF. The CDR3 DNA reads TGCGCCAGCAGGTTGGGTGCCCTCTCCACAGATACGCAGTATTTT.

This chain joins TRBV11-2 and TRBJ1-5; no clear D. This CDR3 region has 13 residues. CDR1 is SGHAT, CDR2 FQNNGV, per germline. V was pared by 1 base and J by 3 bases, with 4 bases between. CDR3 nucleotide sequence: TGTGCCAGCAGCTTAGGCGTCAATCAGCCCCAGCATTTT. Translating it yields CASSLGVNQPQHF.

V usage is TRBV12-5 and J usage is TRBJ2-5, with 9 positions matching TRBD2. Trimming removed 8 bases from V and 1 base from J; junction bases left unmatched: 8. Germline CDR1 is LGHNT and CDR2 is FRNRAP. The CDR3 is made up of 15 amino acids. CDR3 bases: TGTGCTAGTTCCAGCGGGGGGACTCCCCAAGAGACCCAGTACTTC. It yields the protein CASSSGGTPQETQYF.

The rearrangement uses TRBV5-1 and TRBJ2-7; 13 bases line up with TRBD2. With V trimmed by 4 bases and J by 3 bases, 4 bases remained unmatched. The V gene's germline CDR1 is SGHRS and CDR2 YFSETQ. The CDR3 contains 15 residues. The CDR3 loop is CASSAGLAGNYEQYF. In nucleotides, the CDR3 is TGCGCCAGCAGCGCGGGACTAGCGGGGAACTACGAGCAGTACTTC.

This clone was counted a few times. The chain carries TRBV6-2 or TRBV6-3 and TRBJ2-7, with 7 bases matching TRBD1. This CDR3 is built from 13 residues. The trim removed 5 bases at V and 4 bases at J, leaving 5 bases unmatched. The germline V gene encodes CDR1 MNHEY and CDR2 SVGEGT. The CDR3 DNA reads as TGTGCCAGCAGTCAGACAGGGCGTTACGAGCAGTACTTC. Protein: CASSQTGRYEQYF.

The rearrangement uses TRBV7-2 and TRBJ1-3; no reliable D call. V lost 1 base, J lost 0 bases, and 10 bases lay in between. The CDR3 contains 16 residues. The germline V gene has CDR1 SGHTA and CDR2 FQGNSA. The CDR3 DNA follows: TGTGCCAGCAGCTTAGGGCCAGCCAGCTCTGGAAACACCATATATTTT. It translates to CASSLGPASSGNTIYF.

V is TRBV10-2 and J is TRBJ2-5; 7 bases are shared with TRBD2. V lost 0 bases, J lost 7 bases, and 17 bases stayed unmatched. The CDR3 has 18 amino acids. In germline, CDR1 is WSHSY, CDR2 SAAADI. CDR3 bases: TGCGCCAGCAGTGAGTCGAGTGGAGCTAGCGGACACGGCGGGACCCAGTACTTC. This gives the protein CASSESSGASGHGGTQYF.

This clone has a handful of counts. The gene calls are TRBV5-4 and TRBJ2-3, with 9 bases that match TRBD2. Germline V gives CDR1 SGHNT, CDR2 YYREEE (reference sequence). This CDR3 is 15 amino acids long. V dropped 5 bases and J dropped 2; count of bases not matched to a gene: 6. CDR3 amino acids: CASRPPSGATDTQYF. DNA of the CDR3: TGTGCCAGCAGACCCCCTAGCGGGGCCACAGATACGCAGTATTTT.

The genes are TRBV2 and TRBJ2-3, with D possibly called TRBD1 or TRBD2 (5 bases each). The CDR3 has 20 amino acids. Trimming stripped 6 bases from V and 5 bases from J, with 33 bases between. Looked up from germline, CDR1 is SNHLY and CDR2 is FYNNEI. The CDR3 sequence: CASRKGTASRLQGTIDTQYF. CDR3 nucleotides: TGTGCCAGCAGAAAAGGGACGGCGTCGCGGTTGCAGGGTACGATAGATACGCAGTATTTT.

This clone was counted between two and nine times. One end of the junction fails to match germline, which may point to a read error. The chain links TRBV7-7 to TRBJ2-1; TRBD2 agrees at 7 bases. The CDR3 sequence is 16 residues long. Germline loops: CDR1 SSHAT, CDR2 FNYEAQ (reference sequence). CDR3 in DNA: TGTGCTAGCAGCTTATTGGAAGCGGGGTTACAAGGTGAGCAGTTCTTC. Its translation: CASSLLEAGLQGEQFF.

The CDR3: CASSMAGVADTQYF. The CDR3 DNA sequence: TGTGCCAGTAGTATGGCAGGGGTGGCAGATACGCAGTATTTT. The rearrangement joins TRBV19 to TRBJ2-3; D possibly corresponds to TRBD1 (6 bases). The CDR3 runs 14 residues. V shed 3 bases and J shed 4 bases, with 11 bases lying between them. Germline V gene lookup returns CDR1 LNHDA and CDR2 SQIVND (reference sequence).

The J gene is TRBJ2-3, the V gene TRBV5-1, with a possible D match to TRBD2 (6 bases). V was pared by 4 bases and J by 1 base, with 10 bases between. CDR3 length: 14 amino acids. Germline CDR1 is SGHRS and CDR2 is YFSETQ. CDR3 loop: CASSPIAGTDTQYF. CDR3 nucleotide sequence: TGCGCCAGCAGCCCCATAGCGGGCACAGATACGCAGTATTTT.

In DNA, the CDR3 is TGTGCCAGCAGCTTAGAGGGGACCTCCGCCTCTGGAAACACCATATATTTT. Protein product: CASSLEGTSASGNTIYF. This chain connects TRBV11-2 to TRBJ1-3, with a possible D match to TRBD1 (5 bases). CDR3 length: 17 residues. V was trimmed by 0 bases and J by 0 bases, leaving 12 bases between them. Germline CDR1 and CDR2: SGHAT and FQNNGV.

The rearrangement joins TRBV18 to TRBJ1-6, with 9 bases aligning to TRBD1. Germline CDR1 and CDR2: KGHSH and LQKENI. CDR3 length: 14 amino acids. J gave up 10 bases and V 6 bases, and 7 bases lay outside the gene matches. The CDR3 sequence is CASSGQGVSSPLHF. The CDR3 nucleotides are TGTGCCAGCTCGGGACAGGGAGTGAGCTCACCCCTCCACTTT.

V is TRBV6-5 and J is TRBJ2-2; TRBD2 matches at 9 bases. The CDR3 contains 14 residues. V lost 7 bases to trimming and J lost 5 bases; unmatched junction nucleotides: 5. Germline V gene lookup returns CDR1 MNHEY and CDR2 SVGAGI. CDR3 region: CASTLAGWTGELFF. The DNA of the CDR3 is TGTGCCAGCACCCTAGCGGGATGGACCGGGGAGCTGTTTTTT.

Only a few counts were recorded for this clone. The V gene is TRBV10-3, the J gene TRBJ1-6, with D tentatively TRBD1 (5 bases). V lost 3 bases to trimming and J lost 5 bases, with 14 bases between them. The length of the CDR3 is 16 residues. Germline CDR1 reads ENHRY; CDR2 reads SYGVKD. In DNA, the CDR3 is TGTGCCATCAGTGACCGTCTTCAGGGAAATAATTCACCCCTCCACTTT. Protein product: CAISDRLQGNNSPLHF.

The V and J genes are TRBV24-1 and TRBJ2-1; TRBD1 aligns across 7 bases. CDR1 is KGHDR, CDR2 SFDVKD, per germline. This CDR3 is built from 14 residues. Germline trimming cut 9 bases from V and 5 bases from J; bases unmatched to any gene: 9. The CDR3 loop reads CATAQTGTHNEQFF. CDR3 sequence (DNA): TGTGCCACCGCCCAGACAGGGACGCACAATGAGCAGTTCTTC.

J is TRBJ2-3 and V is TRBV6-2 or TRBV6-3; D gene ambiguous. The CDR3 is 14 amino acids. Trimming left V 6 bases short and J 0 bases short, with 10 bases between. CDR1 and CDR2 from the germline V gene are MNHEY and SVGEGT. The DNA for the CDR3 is TGTGCCAGCAGCCGCCCGTACAGCACAGATACGCAGTATTTT. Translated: CASSRPYSTDTQYF.